Listed here are 7 T cell receptor beta chains from one sample, sequenced in a study of CD8 T cells in ankylosing spondylitis (dated by TCRdb to 2017 to 2019). Libraries were built with 5' RACE. These reads were obtained on an Illumina HiSeq 2500. Clones were called with MiXCR by TCRdb after fastp trimmed the public reads at Q25, and only in-frame beta chains were retained. Identical CDR3 protein sequences are pooled into one entry, listed with their most common genes and DNA. Counted in this sample were roughly 200,000 distinct CDR3 sequences; 20% to 30% of them appeared once. More than 6.5% of the sample goes to the ten largest clones. The sample comprised blood, either unsorted or a sorted T cell fraction (not recorded which). These receptor sequences come from a male donor with ankylosing spondylitis or in good health (not recorded which).

The chain recombines TRBV21-1 with TRBJ2-1; TRBD1 was called by the table and not checked on the DNA. TRBV21-1 is labeled a pseudogene. The CDR3 consists of 12 residues. CDR3 in DNA: TGTGCCAGCAGCAATTTTAGCCAGGGAAAGTTCTTC. It translates to CASSNFSQGKFF.

This clonotype appeared many times. This chain joins TRBV5-1 and TRBJ2-3, with D possibly being TRBD2 (6 bases). Germline loops: CDR1 SGHRS, CDR2 YFSETQ. CDR3 length: 15 residues. The germline V and J ends were trimmed by 1 base and 0 bases, with 9 bases remaining between them. The CDR3 DNA reads TGCGCCAGCAGCTTGATTAGCGGTAGCACAGATACGCAGTATTTT. Protein sequence: CASSLISGSTDTQYF.

This clonotype was picked up many times. The chain joins TRBV25-1 to TRBJ2-1; no clear D. The CDR3 length is 14 residues. V was trimmed by 2 bases and J by 7 bases, leaving 12 bases between them. From germline, CDR1 is MGHDK and CDR2 SYGVNS. The CDR3: CASSEPDFWNEQFF. The CDR3 bases are TGTGCCAGCAGTGAACCCGACTTCTGGAATGAGCAGTTCTTC. The entire variable domain, with the rest obtained from reference TRBV25-1 and TRBJ2-1, is as follows: EADIYQTPRYLVIGTGKKITLECSQTMGHDKMYWYQQDPGMELHLIHYSYGVNSTEKGDLSSESTVSRIRTEHFPLTLESARPSHTSQYLCASSEPDFWNEQFFGPGTRLTVL.

V usage is TRBV9 and J usage is TRBJ2-1; TRBD2 agrees at 8 bases. Losses at the gene ends were 0 bases for V and 0 bases for J; bases not matched to a gene: 2. CDR1 SGDLS and CDR2 YYNGEE come from the germline V gene. The CDR3 sequence is 16 residues long. CDR3 residues: CASSVGAGASYNEQFF. CDR3 coding DNA: TGTGCCAGCAGCGTAGGAGCGGGGGCCTCCTACAATGAGCAGTTCTTC.

This rearrangement joins TRBV5-6 to TRBJ2-7, with 11 bases matching TRBD2. Germline-derived CDR1 and CDR2 are SGHDT and YYEEEE. V lost 0 bases and J lost 4; bases outside the gene matches: 6. The CDR3 length is 16 residues. The CDR3 loop reads CASSLVLLAGGYEQYF. As DNA, the CDR3 is TGTGCCAGCAGCTTGGTGCTCCTAGCGGGAGGATACGAGCAGTACTTC.

The gene calls are TRBV18 and TRBJ1-1; D gene unclear. The CDR3 consists of 14 residues. V was cut by 2 bases and J by 5 bases, with 12 bases left in between. Germline V gives CDR1 KGHSH, CDR2 LQKENI. DNA for the CDR3: TGTGCCAGCTCACCAGGCACAAGGAGGACTGAAGCTTTCTTT. It is translated as CASSPGTRRTEAFF.

This clonotype was observed many times. This chain joins TRBV20-1 and TRBJ2-3, with D possibly TRBD2 on 5 matching bases. Germline CDR1 DFQATT, CDR2 SNEGSKA (reference sequence). CDR3 size: 13 residues. V lost 5 bases, J lost 5 bases, and 14 bases lay in between. The DNA for the CDR3 is TGCAGTGCTTTTACTAGTTCCGGAGATACGCAGTATTTT. It translates to CSAFTSSGDTQYF.